Detailed here is one T cell receptor (beta chain). Its specificity is not known. The gene symbols are mouse symbols. The read ends 4 residues before the CDR3 terminus; that terminus is restored from the germline J gene. At the DNA level, this CDR3 is encoded by other sequences in the same sample as well. The authors extracted RNA and reverse transcribed it into cDNA as the sequencing template. Only in-frame clones appear in the TCRdb table, and some are missing; sequencing was by immunoSEQ multiplex PCR. The table lists under 350,000 clones, with no singletons. The data belong to a study of CD8+ T cells in alopecia areata. On the study more broadly: Grafted skin came from C3H/HeJ donors with spontaneous alopecia (about 6-13 months old) and was placed on roughly 7-10-week-old female C3H/HeJ mice. General observations from the study: Affected scalp, especially in alopecia totalis/universalis, had a higher clonality than normal scalp did. Sequence data from scalp samples additionally include resident alphabeta T cells of normal skin. It was less clear whether patients shared TCRs than it was in mice, possibly because of HLA.

CD4, CD8alpha, NKG2D, NKG2ACE and other markers were used to sort pooled cutaneous lymph node cells. The CDR3 length is 15 residues. Germline V gene lookup returns CDR1 LGHNA and CDR2 YNLKQL (reference sequence). V was clipped by 0 bases and J by 3 bases; unmatched bases: 2. The sample consisted of CD4+ T cells sorted from a lymph node. The rearrangement uses TRBV5 and TRBJ2-7, with TRBD1 matching 10 bases. The receptor was derived from a C3H/HeJ mouse with alopecia areata. Strain haplotype (MHC): H2-k. CDR3 residues: CASSQDGTGVYEQYF. The CDR3 DNA, read in part, is TGTGCCAGCAGCCAAGATGGGACAGGGGTCTAT.